This T cell receptor beta chain emerged from a study of monozygotic twins with inflammatory bowel disease. The unique tags termed UMIs, each holding a 6-nucleotide sample barcode, were added by means of template switching. After re-calling the 5' RACE reads, TCRdb lists one entry per CDR3 protein, DNA absent. This sample contains 330,000 or so distinct CDR3 sequences. Findings and limits, study-wide: IBD patients carried less diverse TCRbeta repertoires (inverse Simpson) than healthy co-twins.

Regarding this clonotype: Its specificity is unknown.

Germline lookup yields CDR1 MNHNY and CDR2 SVGAGI (reference sequence). The CDR3 length is 13 residues. The V call is TRBV6-6, the J call TRBJ1-5. What was sequenced was blood. The clonotype was recovered from a human donor with ulcerative colitis or Crohn's disease, or a healthy co-twin of an affected twin (not recorded which). This CDR3 reads CASRLDGNQPQHF.